The 18 T cell receptor beta chains below come from one sample, sequenced in a study of cytomegalovirus exposure and HLA in healthy donors. Both 60 Vbeta primers and 13 Jbeta primers went into the PCR. The repertoire was sequenced with immunoSEQ multiplex PCR; TCRdb's copy has only in-frame clones and lacks some. The sample lists around 150,000 clones; approximately 72% were seen once. The sequencing input was PBMCs. The origin of the receptors is a man aged 40-49 years in good health and CMV-seronegative.

V gene TRBV5-1 combines with J gene TRBJ2-3, with a tentative D call TRBD1 (5 bases). V lost 7 bases, J lost 2 bases, and 17 bases lay in between. The CDR3 covers 15 residues. Germline CDR1 is SGHRS and CDR2 is YFSETQ. The CDR3 DNA is TGCGCCAGCTCGAAGCCGGTAGGGGACACAGATACGCAGTATTTT. It specifies CASSKPVGDTDTQYF.

V gene TRBV4-1 combines with J gene TRBJ2-1; the D gene is possibly TRBD2 (5 bases). The germline V gene encodes CDR1 MGHRA and CDR2 YSYEKL. The CDR3 is 13 residues long. Trimming removed 1 base at V and 9 bases at J, with 10 bases between. This CDR3 reads CASSQGLAGEQFF. The DNA for the CDR3 is TGCGCCAGCAGCCAAGGGCTAGCAGGTGAGCAGTTCTTC.

This chain connects TRBV29-1 to TRBJ2-5; D is possibly TRBD2 (5 bases). CDR3 size: 13 residues. V lost 6 bases to trimming and J lost 5 bases, with 16 bases between them. The germline CDR1 and CDR2 sequences are SQVTM and ANQGSEA. For the CDR3, the DNA is TGCAGCGTCGGAGGTCGGCAGGTGGAGACCCAGTACTTC. Translation: CSVGGRQVETQYF.

About this clone: The sample contains more than one DNA sequence encoding this CDR3. The chain has TRBV28 and TRBJ1-3; 7 nucleotides align to TRBD1. After removal of 5 bases from V and 4 bases from J, the junction contained 5 bases not matched to a gene. Germline loops: CDR1 MDHEN, CDR2 SYDVKM. The CDR3 is 14 amino acids. CDR3 sequence (DNA): TGTGCCAGCAGTAGACAGGGTTTGGGAAACACCATATATTTT. It encodes CASSRQGLGNTIYF.

This chain uses TRBV7-2 with TRBJ2-7; tentative D call: TRBD2 (5 bases). This CDR3 has 12 amino acids. The V gene's germline CDR1 is SGHTA and CDR2 FQGNSA. The V end lost 4 bases, the J end lost 5 bases, and 9 bases lay between the germline ends. The CDR3 protein is CASSSLGNEQYF. DNA of the CDR3: TGTGCCAGCAGCTCCCTCGGGAACGAGCAGTACTTC.

V and J are TRBV4-1 and TRBJ1-5; D remains ambiguous. The germline CDR1 and CDR2 sequences are MGHRA and YSYEKL. The CDR3 totals 16 residues. The V and J ends lost 1 base and 2 bases respectively, with 12 bases between them. CDR3 sequence: CASSQVQLNGNQPQHF. The CDR3 nucleotides are TGCGCCAGCAGCCAAGTACAGCTGAACGGCAATCAGCCCCAGCATTTT.

J is TRBJ2-2 and V is TRBV30, with a tentative D call TRBD1 (6 bases). With 1 base removed from V and 5 bases from J, the gap between germline ends came to 11 bases. CDR3 size: 14 residues. Germline lookup yields CDR1 GTSNPN and CDR2 SVGIG (reference sequence). The CDR3 coding sequence is TGTGCCTGGAGTGCTCTAGGGGGAACCGGGGAGCTGTTTTTT. It encodes CAWSALGGTGELFF.

The V gene is TRBV30, the J gene TRBJ2-2, with 7 bases fitting TRBD2. Germline V gives CDR1 GTSNPN, CDR2 SVGIG (reference sequence). There are 17 residues in the CDR3. Trimming took 0 bases from V and 4 from J; bases not matched to a gene: 11. The chain's CDR3 is CAWSVLPRGGPTGELFF. CDR3 nucleotides: TGTGCCTGGAGTGTACTCCCCCGCGGGGGTCCCACCGGGGAGCTGTTTTTT. The complete variable domain, with remaining parts taken from reference TRBV30 and TRBJ2-2, reads SQTIHQWPATLVQPVGSPLSLECTVEGTSNPNLYWYRQAAGRGLQLLFYSVGIGQISSEVPQNLSASRPQDRQFILSSKKLLLSDSGFYLCAWSVLPRGGPTGELFFGEGSRLTVL.

The chain links TRBV13 to TRBJ2-5; 9 bases match TRBD1. Germline CDR1 is PRHDT and CDR2 is FYEKMQ (reference sequence). J gave up 5 bases and V 5 bases, and 12 bases lay outside the gene matches. The CDR3 length is 16 residues. The CDR3 nucleotides read TGTGCCAGCAGCCTTATCGGACAGGGGAAGACGGAGACCCAGTACTTC. This translates into CASSLIGQGKTETQYF.

The J gene is TRBJ1-2, the V gene TRBV19; TRBD1 aligns across 7 bases. The CDR3 extends over 13 amino acids. Germline CDR1 LNHDA, CDR2 SQIVND (reference sequence). J lost 4 bases, V lost 4 bases, and 3 bases had no gene match. In DNA, the CDR3 is TGTGCCAGTAGTAGACAGGGCGCCTATGGCTACACCTTC. As protein: CASSRQGAYGYTF.

V is TRBV15 and J is TRBJ2-2, with 15 bases lining up with TRBD2. This CDR3 has 19 amino acids. CDR1 LNHNV and CDR2 YYDKDF come from the germline V gene (reference sequence). The trim removed 0 bases at V and 6 bases at J, leaving 8 bases unmatched. CDR3 protein: CATSRDFRTSGRGAGELFF. The CDR3 DNA sequence: TGTGCCACCAGCAGAGATTTCCGGACTAGCGGGAGGGGGGCCGGGGAGCTGTTTTTT.

This chain uses TRBV27 with TRBJ1-5, with D unclear. The V gene lost 8 bases and the J gene lost 0 bases, with 14 bases spanning the gap. The germline V gene encodes CDR1 MNHEY and CDR2 SMNVEV (reference sequence). The length of the CDR3 is 15 residues. In nucleotides, the CDR3 is TGTGCCAGCCCCCGACACCCATATAGCAATCAGCCCCAGCATTTT. It specifies CASPRHPYSNQPQHF.

The table lists this clone with a few counts. The V call is TRBV6-5, the J call TRBJ1-4; 8 nucleotides line up with TRBD1. The ends lost 5 bases at V and 5 bases at J; junction bases unmatched: 4. Germline CDR1 is MNHEY and CDR2 is SVGAGI. CDR3 length: 14 amino acids. CDR3 sequence (DNA): TGTGCCAGCAGTCTGACAGGGGAGAATGAAAAACTGTTTTTT. Residues: CASSLTGENEKLFF.

The chain uses TRBV6-1 and TRBJ1-5, with D perhaps TRBD1 (5 bases). V shed 8 bases and J shed 6 bases, with 17 bases lying between them. This CDR3 is built from 14 residues. Germline CDR1 MNHNS, CDR2 SASEGT. The CDR3 nucleotides read TGTGCCAGCCGGGCGAGGACAAAAGGTCAGCCCCAGCATTTT. Its protein product is CASRARTKGQPQHF.

A remark on this clone: Distinct nucleotide sequences in the sample also encode this CDR3. The J gene is TRBJ1-5, the V gene TRBV10-3; D perhaps matches TRBD1 (5 bases). The ends were cut back, 3 bases at V and 1 base at J, with 10 bases in the middle. The CDR3 totals 15 residues. Germline values: CDR1 ENHRY, CDR2 SYGVKD. The CDR3, as DNA: TGTGCCATCAGTGACTATGGGGGGAGCAATCAGCCCCAGCATTTT. Its translation: CAISDYGGSNQPQHF.

V usage is TRBV7-9 and J usage is TRBJ2-3; 8 bases are a match to TRBD2. Germline CDR1 and CDR2: SEHNR and FQNEAQ (reference sequence). The CDR3 covers 14 residues. The J segment lost 4 bases and the V segment lost 2 bases, leaving 2 bases of the junction unmatched. The CDR3 region is CASSLLAGPDTQYF. The DNA for the CDR3 is TGTGCCAGCAGCTTACTAGCGGGTCCAGATACGCAGTATTTT.

The chain joins TRBV5-1 to TRBJ2-1; a weak D match, TRBD2 (6 bases). Trimming took 3 bases from V and 2 from J, leaving 9 bases between them. Germline CDR1 is SGHRS and CDR2 is YFSETQ. The CDR3 runs to 14 residues. The CDR3 DNA reads TGCGCCAGCAGCTGGCGGGGACCCTACAATGAGCAGTTCTTC. It is translated as CASSWRGPYNEQFF. Supplemented by reference TRBV5-1 and TRBJ2-1, the full variable domain reads KAGVTQTPRYLIKTRGQQVTLSCSPISGHRSVSWYQQTPGQGLQFLFEYFSETQRNKGNFPGRFSGRQFSNSRSEMNVSTLELGDSALYLCASSWRGPYNEQFFGPGTRLTVL.

In this sample, this clone turned up a few times. V is TRBV5-6 and J is TRBJ1-5; the D gene is possibly TRBD1 (6 bases). This CDR3 is 13 amino acids long. V was trimmed by 3 bases and J by 7 bases, leaving 11 bases between them. CDR1 is SGHDT and CDR2 is YYEEEE in the germline V gene. CDR3 in DNA: TGTGCCAGCAGCTCTTCAGGGGTCCAGCCCCAGCATTTT. Translated: CASSSSGVQPQHF.